Sequencing of this T cell receptor beta chain was carried out in a study of response to subunit inactivated influenza vaccine. TCRdb reanalysed the RT-PCR reads using MiXCR and keeps one entry per CDR3 protein. Altogether about 610,000 distinct CDR3 sequences are present, 14% being singletons, with the ten largest covering roughly 11%. This clonotype has a handful of counts. Its antigen is currently unknown. Germline CDR1 is DFQATT and CDR2 is SNEGSKA (reference sequence). CDR3 length equals 15 residues. Trimming stripped 0 bases from V and 1 base from J, with 9 bases between. Study outcomes and limitations: Authors suggested each seasonal influenza vaccination recruits few new T cells.

The material was PBMCs from blood, obtained 12 days after vaccination. This TCR derives from a man aged 45-65 years who received an inactivated influenza vaccine. The chain is built from TRBV20-1 and TRBJ2-2; D is ambiguous. CDR3 bases: TGCAGTGCTAGAGAGGCGAGACAGAACACCGGGGAGCTGTTTTTT. This encodes CSAREARQNTGELFF.